The entry below gives a single T cell receptor beta chain sequence along with its context. The junction and the germline gene differ at one end; a read error may be behind it. CDR1 SSHAT and CDR2 FNYEAQ come from the germline V gene (reference sequence). The CDR3 sequence is 16 residues long. This sample is part of a study of cytomegalovirus exposure and HLA in healthy donors. PCR involved 60 Vbeta and 13 Jbeta primers. Assay: immunoSEQ multiplex PCR; the TCRdb copy retains only in-frame clones and omits some. The sample carries approximately 150,000 clones, 65% to 70% recorded once. The sequence came from a woman between 18 and 29 years old in good health and CMV-seropositive. The chain links TRBV7-7 to TRBJ2-5, with 9 bases matching TRBD2. Sequenced: PBMCs. The CDR3: CASSTGTSFKGETQYF. The CDR3 bases are TGTGCTAGCAGCACCGGGACTAGCTTTAAGGGGGAGACCCAGTACTTC.